This entry lists 8 T cell receptor beta chains sequenced from one sample in a study of T-cell reconstitution after alpha-beta-depleted transplantation in children. For TCRbeta, the library was prepared with unique molecular identifiers. From the PCR reads, TCRdb called clonotypes with MiXCR, one entry per CDR3 protein. This sample yields 300,000 to 400,000 distinct CDR3 sequences, of which 15% to 20% are seen a single time; roughly 40% belongs to the top ten. The sample consisted of PBMCs, mostly from graft donor cells, taken 360 days after TCRalphabeta/CD19-depleted stem cell transplant. These receptors were taken from a male patient between 2 and 9 years old who had a stem cell transplant for acute lymphoblastic leukemia, so the T cells may come from the graft donor.

Concerning this clonotype: A read error may explain this, as a much larger clone is one base away. The CDR3 end shows no conserved phenylalanine or tryptophan, and so a read error is likely. The rearrangement links TRBV7-2 to TRBJ1-1, with D possibly TRBD1 on 6 matching bases. Germline V gives CDR1 SGHTA, CDR2 FQGNSA. This CDR3 is built from 17 residues. Trimming left V 1 base short and J 0 bases short, with 15 bases between. CDR3 nucleotide sequence: TGTGCCAGCAGCTTAGTGGAAGTTGGGGGCATGAACACTGAAGCTTTCTAT. This encodes CASSLVEVGGMNTEAFY.

The J gene is TRBJ1-1, the V gene TRBV20-1, with no clear D. V was pared by 7 bases and J by 0 bases, with 9 bases between. In germline, CDR1 is DFQATT, CDR2 SNEGSKA (reference sequence). This CDR3 region has 12 residues. In DNA, the CDR3 is TGCAGTGGATGGGTCATGAACACTGAAGCTTTCTTT. The encoded protein is CSGWVMNTEAFF.

V usage is TRBV20-1 and J usage is TRBJ2-1; 12 positions match TRBD2. Germline V gene sequence: CDR1 DFQATT, CDR2 SNEGSKA (reference sequence). This CDR3 is built from 16 residues. The V segment lost 6 bases and the J segment 7 bases; nucleotides outside the gene matches: 13. CDR3 amino acids: CSADKSGLAGGNEQFF. DNA of the CDR3: TGCAGTGCCGATAAATCGGGACTAGCGGGTGGAAATGAGCAGTTCTTC.

This clonotype was seen only a few times. The V call is TRBV6-2 or TRBV6-3, the J call TRBJ2-1; possible D gene TRBD1, 8 bases. V lost 4 bases to trimming and J lost 0 bases, with 19 bases between them. This CDR3 is built from 18 residues. CDR1 MNHEY and CDR2 SVGEGT come from the germline V gene. CDR3 coding DNA: TGTGCCAGCAGTTCCCAAACAGGGGGACTAAGCTCCTACAATGAGCAGTTCTTC. This sequence encodes CASSSQTGGLSSYNEQFF.

This clonotype was observed a few times. The chain has TRBV11-2 and TRBJ2-7, with D unclear. Germline values: CDR1 SGHAT, CDR2 FQNNGV. The CDR3 sequence is 11 residues long. V was cut by 5 bases and J by 2 bases, with 4 bases left in between. The CDR3: CASSMAYEQYF. The CDR3 nucleotides read TGTGCCAGCAGCATGGCCTACGAGCAGTACTTC.

This clonotype occurred many times. J is TRBJ2-1 and V is TRBV28, with TRBD2 matching over 8 bases. V shed 3 bases, J shed 2 bases, and the junction held 18 bases outside the gene matches. The CDR3 contains 20 residues. CDR1 and CDR2 (germline): MDHEN, SYDVKM. The CDR3 protein is CASSFPLLLAEEQPYNEQFF. The CDR3 DNA reads TGTGCCAGCAGTTTCCCTCTTCTACTAGCGGAGGAACAACCCTACAATGAGCAGTTCTTC. The complete variable domain, with remaining parts taken from reference TRBV28 and TRBJ2-1, reads DVKVTQSSRYLVKRTGEKVFLECVQDMDHENMFWYRQDPGLGLRLIYFSYDVKMKEKGDIPEGYSVSREKKERFSLILESASTNQTSMYLCASSFPLLLAEEQPYNEQFFGPGTRLTVL.

There are a few counts of this clonotype. This chain uses TRBV3-1 with TRBJ2-3; D is uncertain. Trimming shortened V by 3 bases and J by 0 bases, and 7 bases separated the two germline ends. CDR1 is LGHDT and CDR2 is YNNKEL in the germline V gene (reference sequence). The CDR3 sequence is 14 residues long. The CDR3 DNA reads as TGTGCCAGCAGCCACCATCCTAGCACAGATACGCAGTATTTT. Its translation: CASSHHPSTDTQYF.

This chain connects TRBV29-1 to TRBJ2-5; D ambiguous. The CDR3 covers 10 residues. Germline-derived CDR1 and CDR2 are SQVTM and ANQGSEA. Trimming pared 6 bases from V and 5 bases from J, leaving 7 bases between. Here the CDR3 DNA reads TGCAGCGTCCCTTCGGAGACCCAGTACTTC. Its translation: CSVPSETQYF. Full variable domain (remainder filled in from reference TRBV29-1 and TRBJ2-5): SAVISQKPSRDICQRGTSLTIQCQVDSQVTMMFWYRQQPGQSLTLIATANQGSEATYESGFVIDKFPISRPNLTFSTLTVSNMSPEDSSIYLCSVPSETQYFGPGTRLLVL.